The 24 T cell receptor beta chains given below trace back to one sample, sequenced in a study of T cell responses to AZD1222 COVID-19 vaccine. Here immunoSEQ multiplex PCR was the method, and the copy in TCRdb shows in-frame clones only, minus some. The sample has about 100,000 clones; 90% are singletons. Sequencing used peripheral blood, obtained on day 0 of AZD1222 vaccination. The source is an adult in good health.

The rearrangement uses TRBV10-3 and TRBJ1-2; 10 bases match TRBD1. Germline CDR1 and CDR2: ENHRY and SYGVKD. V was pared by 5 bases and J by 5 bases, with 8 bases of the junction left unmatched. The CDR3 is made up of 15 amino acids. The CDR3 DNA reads TGTGCCATCAGTTCCGGGACAGGGGCAGGGTATGGCTACACCTTC. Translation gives CAISSGTGAGYGYTF.

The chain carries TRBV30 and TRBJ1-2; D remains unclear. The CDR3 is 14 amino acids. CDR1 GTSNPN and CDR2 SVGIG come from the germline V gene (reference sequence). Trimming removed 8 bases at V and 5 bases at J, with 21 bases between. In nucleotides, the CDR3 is TGTGCCGTAAAAGAGGACCGGGGTTTGTATGGCTACACCTTC. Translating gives CAVKEDRGLYGYTF. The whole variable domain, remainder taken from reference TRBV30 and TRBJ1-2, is SQTIHQWPATLVQPVGSPLSLECTVEGTSNPNLYWYRQAAGRGLQLLFYSVGIGQISSEVPQNLSASRPQDRQFILSSKKLLLSDSGFYLCAVKEDRGLYGYTFGSGTRLTVV.

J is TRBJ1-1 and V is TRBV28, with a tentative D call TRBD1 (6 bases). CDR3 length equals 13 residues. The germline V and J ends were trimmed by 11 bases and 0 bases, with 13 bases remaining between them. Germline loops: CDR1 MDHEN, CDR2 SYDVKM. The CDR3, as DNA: TGTGCCGCCGGGGGGCGCCTGAACACTGAAGCTTTCTTT. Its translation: CAAGGRLNTEAFF. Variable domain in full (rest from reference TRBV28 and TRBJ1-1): DVKVTQSSRYLVKRTGEKVFLECVQDMDHENMFWYRQDPGLGLRLIYFSYDVKMKEKGDIPEGYSVSREKKERFSLILESASTNQTSMYLCAAGGRLNTEAFFGQGTRLTVV.

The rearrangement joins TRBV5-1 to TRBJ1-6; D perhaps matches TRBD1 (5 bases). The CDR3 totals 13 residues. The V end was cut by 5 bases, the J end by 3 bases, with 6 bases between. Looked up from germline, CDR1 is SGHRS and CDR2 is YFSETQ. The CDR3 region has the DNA TGCGCCAGCAGACAGGTCTATAATTCACCCCTCCACTTT. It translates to CASRQVYNSPLHF.

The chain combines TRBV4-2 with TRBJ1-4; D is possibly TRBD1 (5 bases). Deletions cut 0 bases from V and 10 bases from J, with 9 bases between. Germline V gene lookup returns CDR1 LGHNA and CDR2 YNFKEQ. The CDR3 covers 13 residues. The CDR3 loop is CASSQEPGGKLFF. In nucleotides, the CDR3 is TGTGCCAGCAGCCAAGAACCGGGGGGAAAACTGTTTTTT.

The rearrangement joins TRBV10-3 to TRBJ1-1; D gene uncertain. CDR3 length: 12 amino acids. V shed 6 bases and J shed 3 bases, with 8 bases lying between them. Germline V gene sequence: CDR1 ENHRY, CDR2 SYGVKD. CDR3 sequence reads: CAISALDTEAFF. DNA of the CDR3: TGTGCCATCAGCGCCCTTGACACTGAAGCTTTCTTT.

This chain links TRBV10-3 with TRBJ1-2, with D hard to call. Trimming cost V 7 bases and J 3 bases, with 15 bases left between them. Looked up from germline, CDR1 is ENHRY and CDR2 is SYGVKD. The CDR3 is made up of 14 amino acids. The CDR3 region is CAITDVLGYYGYTF. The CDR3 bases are TGTGCCATCACCGATGTTTTAGGGTACTATGGCTACACCTTC.

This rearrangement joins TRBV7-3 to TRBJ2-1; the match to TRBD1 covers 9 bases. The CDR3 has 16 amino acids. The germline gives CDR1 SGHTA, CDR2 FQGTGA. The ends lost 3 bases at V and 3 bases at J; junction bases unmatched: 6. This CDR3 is CASSFAGTGSYNEQFF. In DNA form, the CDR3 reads TGTGCCAGCAGCTTCGCCGGGACAGGGAGCTACAATGAGCAGTTCTTC.

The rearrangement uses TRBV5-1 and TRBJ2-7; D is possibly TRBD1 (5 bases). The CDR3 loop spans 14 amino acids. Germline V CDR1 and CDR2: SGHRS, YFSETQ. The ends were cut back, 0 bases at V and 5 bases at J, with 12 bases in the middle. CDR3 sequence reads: CASSLVGRENEQYF. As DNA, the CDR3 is TGCGCCAGCAGCTTGGTAGGCAGGGAAAACGAGCAGTACTTC.

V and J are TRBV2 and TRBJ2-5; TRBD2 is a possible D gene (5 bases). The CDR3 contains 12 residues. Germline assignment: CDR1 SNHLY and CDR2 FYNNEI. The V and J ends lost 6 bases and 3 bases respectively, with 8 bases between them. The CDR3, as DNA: TGTGCCAGCAGGGACTTAGAAGAGACCCAGTACTTC. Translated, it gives CASRDLEETQYF.

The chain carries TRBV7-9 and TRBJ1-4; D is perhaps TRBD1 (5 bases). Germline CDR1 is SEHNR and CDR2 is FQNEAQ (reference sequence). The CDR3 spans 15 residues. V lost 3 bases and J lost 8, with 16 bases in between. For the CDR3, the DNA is TGTGCCAGCAGCTTTCCCGGGACTCAGAAGGAAAAACTGTTTTTT. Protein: CASSFPGTQKEKLFF.

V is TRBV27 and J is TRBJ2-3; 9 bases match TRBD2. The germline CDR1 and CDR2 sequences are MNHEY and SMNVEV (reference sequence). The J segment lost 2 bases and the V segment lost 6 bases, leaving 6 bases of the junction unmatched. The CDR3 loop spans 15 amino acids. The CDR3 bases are TGTGCCAGCAGCCGTAGCGGGGGCCTCACAGATACGCAGTATTTT. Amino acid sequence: CASSRSGGLTDTQYF.

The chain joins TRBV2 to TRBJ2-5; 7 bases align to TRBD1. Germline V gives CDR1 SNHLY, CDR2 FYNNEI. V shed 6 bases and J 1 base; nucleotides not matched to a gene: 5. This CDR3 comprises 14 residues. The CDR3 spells CASRWDRSQETQYF. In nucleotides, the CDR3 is TGTGCCAGCAGGTGGGACAGAAGCCAAGAGACCCAGTACTTC.

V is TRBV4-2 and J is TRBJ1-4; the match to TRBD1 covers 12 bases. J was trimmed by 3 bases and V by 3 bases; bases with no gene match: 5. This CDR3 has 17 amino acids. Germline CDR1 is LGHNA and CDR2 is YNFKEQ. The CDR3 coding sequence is TGTGCCAGCAGCCAGGGGGGACAGGGGGCATCTAATGAAAAACTGTTTTTT. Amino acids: CASSQGGQGASNEKLFF.

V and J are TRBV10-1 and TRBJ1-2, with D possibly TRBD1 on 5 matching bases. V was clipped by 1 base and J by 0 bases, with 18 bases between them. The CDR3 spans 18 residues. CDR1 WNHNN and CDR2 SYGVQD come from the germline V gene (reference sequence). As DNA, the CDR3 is TGCGCCAGCAGTGAGTACAGCGGTCGGGGGGTGGCTAACTATGGCTACACCTTC. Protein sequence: CASSEYSGRGVANYGYTF.

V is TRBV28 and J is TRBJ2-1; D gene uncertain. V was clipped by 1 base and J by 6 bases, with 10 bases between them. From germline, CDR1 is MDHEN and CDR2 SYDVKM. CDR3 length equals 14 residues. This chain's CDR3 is CASSLLGQSNEQFF. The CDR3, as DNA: TGTGCCAGCAGTTTATTAGGGCAGAGCAATGAGCAGTTCTTC.

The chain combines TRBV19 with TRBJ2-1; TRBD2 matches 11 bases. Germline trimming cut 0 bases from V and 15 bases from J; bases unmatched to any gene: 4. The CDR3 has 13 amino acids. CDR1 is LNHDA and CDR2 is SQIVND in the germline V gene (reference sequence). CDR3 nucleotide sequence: TGTGCCAGTAGTATAGATGTAGCGGGGGGGCCGTTCTTC. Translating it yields CASSIDVAGGPFF.

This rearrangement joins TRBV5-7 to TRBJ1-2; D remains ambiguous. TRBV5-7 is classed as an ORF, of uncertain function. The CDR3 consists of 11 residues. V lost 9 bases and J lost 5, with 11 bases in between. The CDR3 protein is CATKCWYGYTF. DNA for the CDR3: TGTGCCACCAAGTGTTGGTATGGCTACACCTTC.

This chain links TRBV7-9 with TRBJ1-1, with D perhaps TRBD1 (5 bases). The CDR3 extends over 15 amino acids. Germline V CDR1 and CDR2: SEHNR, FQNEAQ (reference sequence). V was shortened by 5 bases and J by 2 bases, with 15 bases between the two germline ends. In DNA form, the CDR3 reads TGTGCCAGCAGCATCTTTCCCGACAGAAACACTGAAGCTTTCTTT. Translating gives CASSIFPDRNTEAFF. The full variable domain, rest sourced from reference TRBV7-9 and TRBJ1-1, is DTGVSQNPRHKITKRGQNVTFRCDPISEHNRLYWYRQTLGQGPEFLTYFQNEAQLEKSRLLSDRFSAERPKGSFSTLEIQRTEQGDSAMYLCASSIFPDRNTEAFFGQGTRLTVV.

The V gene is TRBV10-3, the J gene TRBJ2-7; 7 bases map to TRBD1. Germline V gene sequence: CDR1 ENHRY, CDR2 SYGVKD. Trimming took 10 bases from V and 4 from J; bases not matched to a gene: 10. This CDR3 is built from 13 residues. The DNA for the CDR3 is TGTGCCACCTCCGGGACAGACGAGTACGAGCAGTACTTC. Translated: CATSGTDEYEQYF.

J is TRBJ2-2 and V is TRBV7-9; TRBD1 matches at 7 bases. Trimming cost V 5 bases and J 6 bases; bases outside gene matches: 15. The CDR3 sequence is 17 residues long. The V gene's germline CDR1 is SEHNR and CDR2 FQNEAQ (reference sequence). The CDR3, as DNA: TGTGCCAGCAGCCCACCACAGGGGCTCCGACCGGCCGGGGAGCTGTTTTTT. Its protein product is CASSPPQGLRPAGELFF.

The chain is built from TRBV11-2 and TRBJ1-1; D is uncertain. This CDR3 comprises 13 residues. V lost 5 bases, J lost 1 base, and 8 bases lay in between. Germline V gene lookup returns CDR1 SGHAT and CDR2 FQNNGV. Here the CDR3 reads CASSIHKNTEAFF. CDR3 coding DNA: TGTGCCAGCAGCATCCACAAGAACACTGAAGCTTTCTTT.

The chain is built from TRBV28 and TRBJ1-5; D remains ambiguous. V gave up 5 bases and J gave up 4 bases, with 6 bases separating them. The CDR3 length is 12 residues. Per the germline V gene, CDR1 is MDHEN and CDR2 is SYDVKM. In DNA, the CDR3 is TGTGCCAGCAGTGCCTGGAATCAGCCCCAGCATTTT. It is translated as CASSAWNQPQHF.

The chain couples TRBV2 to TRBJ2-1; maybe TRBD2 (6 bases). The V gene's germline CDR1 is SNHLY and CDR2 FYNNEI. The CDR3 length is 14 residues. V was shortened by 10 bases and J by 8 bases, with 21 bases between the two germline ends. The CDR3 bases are TGTGCCACGCGACTAGTGAGCAGGGAGGATGAGCAGTTCTTC. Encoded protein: CATRLVSREDEQFF.